One sample yielded the 16 T cell receptor beta chains listed below, sequenced in a study of immune characterization of retroperitoneal liposarcoma. TCRdb re-derived calls from the PCR reads in MiXCR, one entry per CDR3 protein. The table shows 7,000 to 10,000 distinct CDR3 sequences, with roughly two fifths occurring only once. Sequencing was done on a sample of tumor tissue. All receptors come from a male donor with retroperitoneal liposarcoma.

V usage is TRBV6-6 and J usage is TRBJ2-1; D perhaps matches TRBD1 (5 bases). The CDR3 consists of 14 residues. Trimming shortened V by 2 bases and J by 10 bases, and 15 bases separated the two germline ends. CDR1 is MNHNY and CDR2 is SVGAGI in the germline V gene (reference sequence). The CDR3 sequence is CASSYRGQSYEQFF. CDR3 DNA: TGTGCCAGCAGTTACAGGGGCCAGTCCTACGAGCAGTTCTTC.

The CDR3 DNA sequence: TGTGCCAGCAGCTTGGGGACAGCATTCTACGAGCAGTACTTC. Encoded protein: CASSLGTAFYEQYF. V gene TRBV7-2 combines with J gene TRBJ2-7; 7 bases are a match to TRBD1. The V segment lost 3 bases and the J segment 3 bases; nucleotides outside the gene matches: 5. Germline CDR1 is SGHTA and CDR2 is FQGNSA. This CDR3 has 14 amino acids.

This chain connects TRBV6-2 or TRBV6-3 to TRBJ1-1, with D possibly matching TRBD1 (5 bases). The CDR3 contains 13 residues. The germline gives CDR1 MNHEY, CDR2 SVGEGT. V lost 5 bases, J lost 11 bases, and 18 bases lay in between. This chain's CDR3 is CASSVDGGARAFF. Here the CDR3 DNA reads TGTGCCAGCAGTGTAGATGGTGGGGCGAGGGCTTTCTTT.

The rearrangement links TRBV11-2 to TRBJ2-1; TRBD2 aligns across 11 bases. After removal of 3 bases from V and 6 bases from J, the junction contained 1 base not matched to a gene. The CDR3 has 14 amino acids. Germline V lookup: CDR1 SGHAT, CDR2 FQNNGV. The CDR3 region has the DNA TGTGCCAGCAGCTTTAGCGGGGGGGCCAATGAGCAGTTCTTC. The encoded protein is CASSFSGGANEQFF.

The chain couples TRBV7-2 to TRBJ2-1; D gene ambiguous. The CDR3 loop spans 12 amino acids. The V gene's germline CDR1 is SGHTA and CDR2 FQGNSA. The ends were cut back, 6 bases at V and 10 bases at J, with 13 bases in the middle. CDR3 sequence: CASSRTVYEQFF. CDR3 nucleotide sequence: TGTGCCAGCAGTCGGACGGTTTACGAGCAGTTCTTC.

Relative to its sample, this clonotype is medium-sized. The genes are TRBV27 and TRBJ2-1, with D tentatively TRBD2 (6 bases). The end of the DNA fits TRBJ2-7 better, so the J call may be wrong. CDR3 size: 13 residues. Germline V gene data show CDR1 as MNHEY and CDR2 as SMNVEV (reference sequence). The CDR3 protein is CASLGTLPYEQYF. CDR3 nucleotides: TGTGCCAGCCTCGGGACTTTACCCTACGAGCAGTACTTC.

The chain carries TRBV10-3 and TRBJ2-5, with D possibly TRBD2 on 7 matching bases. The J call may be faulty, since TRBJ2-7 better matches the DNA end. The CDR3 length is 15 residues. Germline values: CDR1 ENHRY, CDR2 SYGVKD. The CDR3 loop is CAISGDMGGSYEQYF. CDR3 nucleotides: TGTGCCATCAGTGGGGACATGGGAGGGTCCTACGAGCAGTACTTC.

Sample share makes this clonotype medium-sized. The CDR3 nucleotides read TGTGCCAGCAGCTTTCATAGGGAGGCCCAGTTCTTC. Its protein is CASSFHREAQFF. The chain couples TRBV7-2 to TRBJ2-1, with D possibly being TRBD2 (6 bases). V gave up 3 bases and J gave up 13 bases, with 13 bases separating them. CDR1 is SGHTA and CDR2 is FQGNSA in the germline V gene. The CDR3 spans 12 residues.

The chain couples TRBV6-1 to TRBJ2-5; D is possibly TRBD1 (6 bases). This CDR3 spans 12 amino acids. Trimming removed 5 bases from V and 11 bases from J, with 15 bases in between. Germline CDR1 reads MNHNS; CDR2 reads SASEGT. CDR3 sequence: CASSKAQGEQYF. In DNA form, the CDR3 reads TGTGCCAGCAGTAAGGCACAGGGTGAGCAGTACTTC.

Within the sample, this clonotype is medium-sized (0.01 to 0.1%). The gene calls are TRBV7-3 and TRBJ2-5; 8 bases align to TRBD1. The J call is in doubt because the DNA end fits TRBJ2-7 better. This CDR3 contains 16 residues. Germline CDR1 SGHTA, CDR2 FQGTGA. The CDR3 sequence is CASSPNRHGQGREQYF. CDR3 coding DNA: TGTGCCAGCAGCCCTAACCGGCATGGACAGGGTCGCGAGCAGTACTTC.

This clonotype was observed a few times. The chain recombines TRBV6-1 with TRBJ2-1; tentative D call: TRBD1 (6 bases). The CDR3 sequence is 15 residues long. Germline V CDR1 and CDR2: MNHNS, SASEGT. V dropped 2 bases and J dropped 3 bases, with 11 bases sitting between them. The CDR3: CASSETQGHYNEQFF. CDR3 DNA sequence: TGTGCCAGCAGTGAAACGCAGGGACACTACAATGAGCAGTTCTTC.

The chain combines TRBV24-1 with TRBJ2-1, with 13 bases aligning to TRBD2. Germline assignment: CDR1 KGHDR and CDR2 SFDVKD. CDR3 length: 12 residues. J lost 8 bases, V lost 10 bases, and 1 base had no gene match. CDR3 sequence reads: CATGLAGYEQFF. DNA for the CDR3: TGTGCCACGGGACTAGCGGGATATGAGCAGTTCTTC.

The CDR3 nucleotides are TGTGCCAGCAGCTTGACTAGCGGGAAAGATACGCAGTATTTT. Its protein product is CASSLTSGKDTQYF. J is TRBJ2-3 and V is TRBV7-9; 11 nucleotides line up with TRBD2. The CDR3 length is 14 residues. Germline V gene lookup returns CDR1 SEHNR and CDR2 FQNEAQ (reference sequence). The ends lost 3 bases at V and 5 bases at J; junction bases unmatched: 1.

The chain recombines TRBV27 with TRBJ2-1; D is perhaps TRBD1 or TRBD2 (7 bases each). Near its end, the DNA agrees better with TRBJ2-7, so the J call may be wrong. The V gene's germline CDR1 is MNHEY and CDR2 SMNVEV (reference sequence). This CDR3 has 17 amino acids. The DNA for the CDR3 is TGTGCCAGCCGGGCGGGAGCAGGGGGGAAACCTTACAATGAGCAGTACTTC. Protein sequence: CASRAGAGGKPYNEQYF.

The chain couples TRBV7-8 to TRBJ2-1; TRBD2 aligns across 8 bases. This CDR3 comprises 18 residues. Germline CDR1 is SGHVS and CDR2 is FQNEAQ. Trimming at V came to 5 bases and at J to 13 bases, leaving 25 bases not matched to a gene. The CDR3 loop is CASSANRRGAQYQETQFF. As DNA, the CDR3 is TGTGCCAGCAGCGCAAATAGGCGGGGGGCCCAGTACCAAGAGACCCAGTTCTTC.

The rearrangement links TRBV6-6 to TRBJ2-5, with D perhaps TRBD2 (6 bases). The DNA end lines up better with TRBJ2-7; the J call may be wrong. The CDR3 has 14 residues. The germline gives CDR1 MNHNY, CDR2 SVGAGI (reference sequence). For the CDR3, the DNA is TGTGCCAGCAGTTACGGTGGGGGGTCCTACGAGCAGTACTTC. Translation: CASSYGGGSYEQYF.